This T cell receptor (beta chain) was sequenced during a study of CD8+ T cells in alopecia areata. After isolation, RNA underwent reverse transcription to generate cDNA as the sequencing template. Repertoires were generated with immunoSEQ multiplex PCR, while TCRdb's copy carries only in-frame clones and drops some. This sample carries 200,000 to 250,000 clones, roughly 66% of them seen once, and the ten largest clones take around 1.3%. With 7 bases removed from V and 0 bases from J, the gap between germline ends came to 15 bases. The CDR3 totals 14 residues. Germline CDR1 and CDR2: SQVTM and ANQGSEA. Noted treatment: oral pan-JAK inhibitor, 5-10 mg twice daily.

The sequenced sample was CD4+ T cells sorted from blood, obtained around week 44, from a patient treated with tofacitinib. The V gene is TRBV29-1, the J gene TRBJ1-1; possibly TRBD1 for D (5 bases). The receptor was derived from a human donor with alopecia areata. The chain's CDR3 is CSGKTDSMNTEAFF. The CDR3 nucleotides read TGCAGCGGGAAAACCGACAGCATGAACACTGAAGCTTTCTTT.